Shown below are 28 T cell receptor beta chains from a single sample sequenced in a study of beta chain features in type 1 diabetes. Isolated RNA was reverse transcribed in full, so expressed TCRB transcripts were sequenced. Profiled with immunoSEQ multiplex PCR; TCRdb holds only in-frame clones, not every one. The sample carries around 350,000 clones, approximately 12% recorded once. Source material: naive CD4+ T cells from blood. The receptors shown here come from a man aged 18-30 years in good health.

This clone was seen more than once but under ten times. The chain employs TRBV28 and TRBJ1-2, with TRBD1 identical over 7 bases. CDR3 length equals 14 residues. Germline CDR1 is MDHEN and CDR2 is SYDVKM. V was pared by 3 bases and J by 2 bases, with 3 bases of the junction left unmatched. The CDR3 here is CASSLGQLNYGYTF. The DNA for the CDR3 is TGTGCCAGCAGTTTGGGACAGTTAAACTATGGCTACACCTTC.

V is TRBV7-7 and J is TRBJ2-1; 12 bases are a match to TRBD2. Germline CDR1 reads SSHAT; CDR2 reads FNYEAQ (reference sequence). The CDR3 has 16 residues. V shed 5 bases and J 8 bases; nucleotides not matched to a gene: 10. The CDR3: CASSPALAGGSDEQFF. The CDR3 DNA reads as TGTGCCAGCAGCCCTGCTCTAGCGGGGGGGTCGGATGAGCAGTTCTTC.

The CDR3 sequence: CATSGGTAYGYTF. The CDR3 region has the DNA TGTGCCACCAGCGGAGGAACAGCTTATGGCTACACCTTC. The genes are TRBV15 and TRBJ1-2; D is undetermined. CDR3 length: 13 amino acids. Between the trimmed V and J ends, which lost 5 bases and 5 bases, there was a span of 12 bases. From germline, CDR1 is LNHNV and CDR2 YYDKDF (reference sequence).

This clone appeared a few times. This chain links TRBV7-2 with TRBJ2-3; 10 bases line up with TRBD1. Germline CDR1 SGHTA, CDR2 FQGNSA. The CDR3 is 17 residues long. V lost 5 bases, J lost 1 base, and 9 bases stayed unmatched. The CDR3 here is CASSINSGTGGTDTQYF. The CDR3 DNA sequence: TGTGCCAGCAGCATCAATTCCGGGACAGGGGGCACAGATACGCAGTATTTT.

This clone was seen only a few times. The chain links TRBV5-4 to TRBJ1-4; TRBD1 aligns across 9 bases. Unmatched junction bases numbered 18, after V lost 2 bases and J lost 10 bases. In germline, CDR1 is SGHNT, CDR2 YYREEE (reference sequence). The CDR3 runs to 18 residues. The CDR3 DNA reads TGTGCCAGCAGCTTTTCTGGGGACAGGGCAAGGGAAAGGGGAAAACTGTTTTTT. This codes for CASSFSGDRARERGKLFF.

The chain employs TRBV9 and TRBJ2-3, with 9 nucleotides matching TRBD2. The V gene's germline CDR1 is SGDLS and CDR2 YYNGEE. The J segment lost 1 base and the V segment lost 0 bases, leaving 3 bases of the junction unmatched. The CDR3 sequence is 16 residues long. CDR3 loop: CASSVDIAGGTDTQYF. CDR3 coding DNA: TGTGCCAGCAGCGTAGATATAGCGGGAGGCACAGATACGCAGTATTTT. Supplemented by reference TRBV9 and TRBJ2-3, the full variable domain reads DSGVTQTPKHLITATGQRVTLRCSPRSGDLSVYWYQQSLDQGLQFLIQYYNGEERAKGNILERFSAQQFPDLHSELNLSSLELGDSALYFCASSVDIAGGTDTQYFGPGTRLTVL.

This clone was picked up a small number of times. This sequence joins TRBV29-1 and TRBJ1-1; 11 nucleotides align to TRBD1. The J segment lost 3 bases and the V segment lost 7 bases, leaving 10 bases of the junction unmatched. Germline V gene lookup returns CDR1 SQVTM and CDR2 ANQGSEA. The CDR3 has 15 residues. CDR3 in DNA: TGCAGCGCCTCCCCCGGGACAGGGGGGGACACTGAAGCTTTCTTT. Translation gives CSASPGTGGDTEAFF.

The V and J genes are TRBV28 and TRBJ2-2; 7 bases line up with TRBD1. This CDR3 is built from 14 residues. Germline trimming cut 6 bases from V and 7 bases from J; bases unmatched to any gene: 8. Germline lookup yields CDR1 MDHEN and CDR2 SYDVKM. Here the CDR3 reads CASRSRGLGGELFF. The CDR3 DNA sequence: TGTGCCAGCAGGAGCAGGGGGTTGGGCGGGGAGCTGTTTTTT.

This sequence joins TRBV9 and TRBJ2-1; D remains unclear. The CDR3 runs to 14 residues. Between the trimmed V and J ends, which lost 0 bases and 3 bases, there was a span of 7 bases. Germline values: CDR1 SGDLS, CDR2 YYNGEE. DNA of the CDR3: TGTGCCAGCAGCGTAGGAGGCGTCTACAATGAGCAGTTCTTC. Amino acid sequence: CASSVGGVYNEQFF.

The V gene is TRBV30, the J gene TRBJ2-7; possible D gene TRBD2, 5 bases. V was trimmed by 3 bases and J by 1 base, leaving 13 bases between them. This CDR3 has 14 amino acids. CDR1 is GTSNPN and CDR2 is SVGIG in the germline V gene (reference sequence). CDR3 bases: TGTGCCTGGAGGGGGAGTCCGGGGTCCTACGAGCAGTACTTC. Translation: CAWRGSPGSYEQYF.

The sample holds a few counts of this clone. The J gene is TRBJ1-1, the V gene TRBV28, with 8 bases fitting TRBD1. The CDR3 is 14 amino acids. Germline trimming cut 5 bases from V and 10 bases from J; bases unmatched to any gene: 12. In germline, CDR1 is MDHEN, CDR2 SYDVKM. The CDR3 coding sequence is TGTGCCAGCAGTATCCGACAGGGGTTCGGAGGAGCTTTCTTT. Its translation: CASSIRQGFGGAFF.

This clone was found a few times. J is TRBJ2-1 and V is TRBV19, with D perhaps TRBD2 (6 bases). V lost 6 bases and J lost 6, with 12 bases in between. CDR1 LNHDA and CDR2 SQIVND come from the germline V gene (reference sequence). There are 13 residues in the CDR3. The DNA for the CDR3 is TGTGCCAGTAGCGGGGGTTATAGCAATGAGCAGTTCTTC. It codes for CASSGGYSNEQFF.

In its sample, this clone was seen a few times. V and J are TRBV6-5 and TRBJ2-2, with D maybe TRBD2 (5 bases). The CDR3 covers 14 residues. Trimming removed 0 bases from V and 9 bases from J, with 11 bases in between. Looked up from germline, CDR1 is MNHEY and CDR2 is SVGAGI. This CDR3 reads CASSYSSGSRELFF. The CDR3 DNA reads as TGTGCCAGCAGTTACTCGTCGGGATCCCGGGAGCTGTTTTTT.

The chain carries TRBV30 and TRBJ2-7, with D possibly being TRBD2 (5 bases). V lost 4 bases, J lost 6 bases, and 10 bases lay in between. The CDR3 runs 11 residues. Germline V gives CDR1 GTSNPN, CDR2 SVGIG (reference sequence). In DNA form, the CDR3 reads TGTGCCTGGACCCGGGCGGGCGAGCAGTACTTC. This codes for CAWTRAGEQYF. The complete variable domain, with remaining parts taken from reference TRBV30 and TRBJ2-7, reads SQTIHQWPATLVQPVGSPLSLECTVEGTSNPNLYWYRQAAGRGLQLLFYSVGIGQISSEVPQNLSASRPQDRQFILSSKKLLLSDSGFYLCAWTRAGEQYFGPGTRLTVT.

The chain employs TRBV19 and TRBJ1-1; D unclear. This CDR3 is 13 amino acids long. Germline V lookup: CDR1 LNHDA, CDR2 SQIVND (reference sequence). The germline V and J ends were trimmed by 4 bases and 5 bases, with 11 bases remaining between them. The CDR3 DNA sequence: TGTGCCAGTAGTACGGGGATTGGAACTGAAGCTTTCTTT. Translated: CASSTGIGTEAFF.

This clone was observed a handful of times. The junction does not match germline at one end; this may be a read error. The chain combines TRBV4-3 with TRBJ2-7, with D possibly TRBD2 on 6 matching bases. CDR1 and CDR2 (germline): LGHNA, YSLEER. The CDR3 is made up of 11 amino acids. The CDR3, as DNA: TGCGCCAGCAGCCAAGGCGGGGCGGCGGTGTTC. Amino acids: CASSQGGAAVF.

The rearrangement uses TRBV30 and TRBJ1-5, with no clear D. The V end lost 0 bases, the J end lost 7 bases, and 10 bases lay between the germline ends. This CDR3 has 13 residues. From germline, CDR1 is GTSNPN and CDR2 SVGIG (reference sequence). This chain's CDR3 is CAWSVRVAQPQHF. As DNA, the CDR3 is TGTGCCTGGAGTGTACGGGTCGCCCAGCCCCAGCATTTT.

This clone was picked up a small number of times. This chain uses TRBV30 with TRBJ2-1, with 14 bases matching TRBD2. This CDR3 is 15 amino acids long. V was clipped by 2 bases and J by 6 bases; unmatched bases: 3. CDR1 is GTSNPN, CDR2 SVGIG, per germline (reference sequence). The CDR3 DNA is TGTGCCTGGAGTAGGGGACTAGCGGGGGCCAATGAGCAGTTCTTC. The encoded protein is CAWSRGLAGANEQFF.

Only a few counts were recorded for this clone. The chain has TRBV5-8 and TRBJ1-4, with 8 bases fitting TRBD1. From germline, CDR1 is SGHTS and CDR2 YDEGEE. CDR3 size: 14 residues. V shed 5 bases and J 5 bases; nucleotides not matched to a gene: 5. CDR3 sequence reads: CASSWTGLNEKLFF. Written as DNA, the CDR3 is TGTGCCAGCAGTTGGACAGGGTTAAATGAAAAACTGTTTTTT.

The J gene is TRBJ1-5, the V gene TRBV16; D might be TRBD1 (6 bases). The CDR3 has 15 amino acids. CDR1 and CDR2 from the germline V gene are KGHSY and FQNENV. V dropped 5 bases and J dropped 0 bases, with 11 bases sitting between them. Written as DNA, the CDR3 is TGTGCCAGCAGCGGCATAGGGGGTAGCAATCAGCCCCAGCATTTT. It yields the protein CASSGIGGSNQPQHF.

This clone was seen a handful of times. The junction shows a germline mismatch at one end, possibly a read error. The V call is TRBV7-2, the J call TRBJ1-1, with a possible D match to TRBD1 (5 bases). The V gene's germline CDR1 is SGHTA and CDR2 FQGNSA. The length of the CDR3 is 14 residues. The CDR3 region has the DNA TGTGCCAGCAGTTTAGGACATATGAACACTGAAGCTTTCTTT. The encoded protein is CASSLGHMNTEAFF.

The CDR3 sequence is CASSGTGRETDTQYF. As DNA, the CDR3 is TGCGCCAGCAGCGGAACGGGGCGGGAGACAGATACGCAGTATTTT. This chain uses TRBV5-1 with TRBJ2-3; TRBD2 aligns across 7 bases. V shed 4 bases, J shed 3 bases, and the junction held 8 bases outside the gene matches. The germline CDR1 and CDR2 sequences are SGHRS and YFSETQ. CDR3 length: 15 residues.

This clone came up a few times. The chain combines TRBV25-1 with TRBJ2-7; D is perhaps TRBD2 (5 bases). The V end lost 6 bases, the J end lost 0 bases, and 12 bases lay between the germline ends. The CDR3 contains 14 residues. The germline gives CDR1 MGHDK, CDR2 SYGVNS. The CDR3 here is CASRMAGSSYEQYF. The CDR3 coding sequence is TGTGCCAGCAGAATGGCGGGCTCCTCCTACGAGCAGTACTTC.

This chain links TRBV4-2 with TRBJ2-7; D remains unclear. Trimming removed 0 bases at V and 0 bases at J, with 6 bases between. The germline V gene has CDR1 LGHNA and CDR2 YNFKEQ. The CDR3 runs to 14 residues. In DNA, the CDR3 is TGTGCCAGCAGCCAAGACTCGGTCTCCTACGAGCAGTACTTC. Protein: CASSQDSVSYEQYF.

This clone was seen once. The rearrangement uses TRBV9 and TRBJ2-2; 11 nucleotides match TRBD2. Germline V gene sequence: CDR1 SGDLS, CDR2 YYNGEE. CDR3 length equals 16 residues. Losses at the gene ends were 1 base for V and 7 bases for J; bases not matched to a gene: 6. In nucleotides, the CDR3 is TGTGCCAGCAGCGTAAATAGCGGGGGGGCTGGCGGGGAGCTGTTTTTT. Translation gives CASSVNSGGAGGELFF. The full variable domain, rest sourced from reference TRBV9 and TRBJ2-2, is DSGVTQTPKHLITATGQRVTLRCSPRSGDLSVYWYQQSLDQGLQFLIQYYNGEERAKGNILERFSAQQFPDLHSELNLSSLELGDSALYFCASSVNSGGAGGELFFGEGSRLTVL.

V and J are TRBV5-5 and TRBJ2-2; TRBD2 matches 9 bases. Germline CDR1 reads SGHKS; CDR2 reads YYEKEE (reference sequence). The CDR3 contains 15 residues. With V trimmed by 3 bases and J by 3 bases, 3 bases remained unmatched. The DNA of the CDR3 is TGTGCCAGCAGCTCCCGACTAGCGGACACCGGGGAGCTGTTTTTT. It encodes CASSSRLADTGELFF.

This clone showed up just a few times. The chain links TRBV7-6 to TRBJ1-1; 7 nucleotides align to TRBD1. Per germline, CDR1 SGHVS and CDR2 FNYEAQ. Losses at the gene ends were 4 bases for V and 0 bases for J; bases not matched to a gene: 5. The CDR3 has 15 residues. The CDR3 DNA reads TGTGCCAGCAGCTCCCTGACAGGGCTGAACACTGAAGCTTTCTTT. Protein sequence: CASSSLTGLNTEAFF.

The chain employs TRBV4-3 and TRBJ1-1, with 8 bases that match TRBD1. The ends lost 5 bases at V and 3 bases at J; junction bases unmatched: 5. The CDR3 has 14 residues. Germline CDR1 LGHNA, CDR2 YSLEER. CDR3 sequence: CASSVGQGDTEAFF. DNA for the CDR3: TGCGCCAGCAGCGTCGGACAGGGAGACACTGAAGCTTTCTTT.